The TCR beta chain under discussion was sequenced for a study of blood T cells in healthy people across ages. The wider study: Template switching picked up about one barcoded beta molecule for each two T cells.

Sample-barcoded 5' priming and a J-beta primer mix drove a second PCR of roughly 6 to 12 cycles. A template-switch adaptor with 12 random nucleotides tagged each cDNA molecule. TCRdb reprocessed the 5' RACE reads via MiXCR and lists one record per CDR3 protein. The sample yields 750,000 to 1,000,000 distinct CDR3 sequences, almost 30% seen once. General observations from the study: Expanded clonotype shifts may have been confounded, as the donors had an unknown CMV status. Naive T cell percentage showed a strong correlation with the diversity of TCR beta.

Only a few counts were recorded for this clonotype. The antigen remains unidentified. The length of the CDR3 is 13 residues. V shed 6 bases, J shed 9 bases, and the junction held 5 bases outside the gene matches. Germline lookup yields CDR1 SGHRS and CDR2 YFSETQ. The sample also formed part of further work on T cells of mothers and their children.

Sequenced material: blood. This clonotype originated in a woman between 40 and 55 years old in good health. The chain uses TRBV5-1 and TRBJ2-1, with TRBD1 identical over 11 bases. The CDR3, as DNA: TGCGCCAGCACTAGGACAGGGGGCCGTGAGCAGTTCTTC. Its protein product is CASTRTGGREQFF.